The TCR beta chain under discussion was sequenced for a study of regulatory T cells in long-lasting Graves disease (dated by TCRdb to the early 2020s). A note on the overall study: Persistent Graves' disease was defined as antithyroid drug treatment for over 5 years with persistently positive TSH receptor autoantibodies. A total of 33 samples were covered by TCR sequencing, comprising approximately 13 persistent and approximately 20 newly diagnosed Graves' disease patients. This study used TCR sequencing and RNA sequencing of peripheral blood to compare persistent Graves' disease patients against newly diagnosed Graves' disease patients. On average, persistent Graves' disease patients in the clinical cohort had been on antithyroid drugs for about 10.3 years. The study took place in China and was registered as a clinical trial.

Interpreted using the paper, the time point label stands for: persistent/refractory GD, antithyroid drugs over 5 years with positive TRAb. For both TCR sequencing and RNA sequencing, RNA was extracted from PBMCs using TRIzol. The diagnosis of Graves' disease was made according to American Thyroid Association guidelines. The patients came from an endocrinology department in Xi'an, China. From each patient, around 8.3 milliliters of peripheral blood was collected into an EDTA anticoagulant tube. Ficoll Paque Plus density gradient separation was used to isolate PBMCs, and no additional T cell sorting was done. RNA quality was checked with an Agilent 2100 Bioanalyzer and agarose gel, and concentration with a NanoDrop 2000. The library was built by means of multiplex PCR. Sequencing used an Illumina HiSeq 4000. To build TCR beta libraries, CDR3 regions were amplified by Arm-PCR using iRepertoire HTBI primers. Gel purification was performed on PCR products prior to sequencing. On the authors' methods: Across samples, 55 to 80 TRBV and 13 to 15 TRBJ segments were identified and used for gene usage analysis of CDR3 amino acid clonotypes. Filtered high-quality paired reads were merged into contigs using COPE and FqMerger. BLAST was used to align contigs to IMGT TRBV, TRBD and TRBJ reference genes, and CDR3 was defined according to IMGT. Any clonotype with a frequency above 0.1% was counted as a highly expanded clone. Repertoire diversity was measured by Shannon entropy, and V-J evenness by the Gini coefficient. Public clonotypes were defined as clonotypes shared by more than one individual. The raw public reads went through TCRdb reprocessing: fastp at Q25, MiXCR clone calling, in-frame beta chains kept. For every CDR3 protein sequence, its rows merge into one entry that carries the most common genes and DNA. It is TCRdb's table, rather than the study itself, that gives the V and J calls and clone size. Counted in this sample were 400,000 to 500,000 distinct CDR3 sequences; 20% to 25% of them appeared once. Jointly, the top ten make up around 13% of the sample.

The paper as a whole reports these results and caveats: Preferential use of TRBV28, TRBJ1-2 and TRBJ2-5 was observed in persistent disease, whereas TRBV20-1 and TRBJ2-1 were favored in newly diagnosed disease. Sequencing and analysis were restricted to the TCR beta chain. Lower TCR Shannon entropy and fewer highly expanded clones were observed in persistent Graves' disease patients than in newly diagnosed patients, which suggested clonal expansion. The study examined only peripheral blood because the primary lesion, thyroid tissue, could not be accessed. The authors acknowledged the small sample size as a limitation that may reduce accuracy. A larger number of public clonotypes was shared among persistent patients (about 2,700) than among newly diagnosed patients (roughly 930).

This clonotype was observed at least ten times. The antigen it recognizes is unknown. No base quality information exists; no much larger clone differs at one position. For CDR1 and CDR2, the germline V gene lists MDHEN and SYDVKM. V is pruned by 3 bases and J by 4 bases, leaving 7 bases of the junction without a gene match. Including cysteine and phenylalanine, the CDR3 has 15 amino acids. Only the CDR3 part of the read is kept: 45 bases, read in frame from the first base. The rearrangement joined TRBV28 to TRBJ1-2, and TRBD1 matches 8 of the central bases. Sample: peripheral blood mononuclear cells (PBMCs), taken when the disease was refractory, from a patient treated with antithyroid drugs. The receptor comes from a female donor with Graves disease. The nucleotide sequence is TGTGCCAGCAGTTTGCCCCGGGACAGGCCCTATGGCTACACCTTC. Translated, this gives CASSLPRDRPYGYTF.